The 26 T cell receptor beta chains reported below all come from one sample, sequenced in a study of T cell clusters in autoimmune cytopenias. TRB was amplified from about 260 ng of peripheral blood genomic DNA per sample. One tube held mixed TRB-A and TRB-B primer pools for touch-down PCR. TCRdb re-called the multiplex PCR reads and shows each CDR3 protein once, DNA omitted. Seen in this sample are around 6,300 distinct CDR3 sequences; the ten most common clones hold 20% to 25%. The data were also submitted as part of a second study, on T cell repertoires in aging, cancer and after chemotherapy.

The specimen was peripheral blood. These receptors came from a human donor in good health.

Judged by frequency, this clonotype is medium-sized. This rearrangement joins TRBV29-1 to TRBJ2-4; the TCRdb call, TRBD1, lacks DNA for checking. Germline loops: CDR1 SQVTM, CDR2 ANQGSEA. The CDR3 length is 14 residues. CDR3 loop: CSVYDRIAKNIQYF.

According to its frequency, this clonotype is medium-sized (0.01 to 0.1%). This chain links TRBV5-6 with TRBJ1-2. This CDR3 contains 12 residues. Germline V lookup: CDR1 SGHDT, CDR2 YYEEEE. This CDR3 reads CASSLSLVGYTF.

The chain combines TRBV12-3 or TRBV12-4 with TRBJ1-1. CDR3 length: 13 amino acids. CDR3 region: CASSRLSSTEAFF.

The chain uses TRBV6-5 and TRBJ2-6; TCRdb picks TRBD1, but there is no DNA to check that call. This CDR3 contains 20 residues. The germline gives CDR1 MNHEY, CDR2 SVGAGI. CDR3 sequence reads: CASSPSGTGELHSGANVLTF.

The chain is built from TRBV6-2 or TRBV6-3 and TRBJ2-3; absent DNA, TCRdb's TRBD2 call cannot be checked. Per germline, CDR1 MNHEY and CDR2 SVGEGT. This CDR3 has 16 amino acids. The CDR3 sequence: CASSAGLAGVTDTQYF.

Judged by frequency, this clonotype is medium-sized. The chain employs TRBV6-5 and TRBJ2-7; TCRdb selects TRBD2, and the lack of DNA leaves this call unchecked. Germline loops: CDR1 MNHEY, CDR2 SVGAGI. This CDR3 comprises 15 residues. The CDR3 here is CASSSGTSGGNEQYF.

This sequence joins TRBV5-4 and TRBJ1-2; no DNA is available, so the TRBD1 call from TCRdb remains unchecked. The CDR3 extends over 16 amino acids. The V gene's germline CDR1 is SGHNT and CDR2 YYREEE (reference sequence). CDR3 loop: CASSLASRGTGYGYTF.

This clonotype is called medium-sized based on its frequency. The chain has TRBV6-2 or TRBV6-3 and TRBJ2-7; lacking DNA, the TRBD1 call made by TCRdb goes unchecked. Germline CDR1 is MNHEY and CDR2 is SVGEGT. The CDR3 has 14 amino acids. The CDR3 spells CASSLPPQGYEQYF.

This clonotype is deemed medium-sized by its frequency. This sequence joins TRBV29-1 and TRBJ2-7; no DNA is available, so the TRBD2 call from TCRdb remains unchecked. CDR3 length: 16 amino acids. Germline loops: CDR1 SQVTM, CDR2 ANQGSEA. The CDR3 sequence: CSVAGLAGFGSYEQYF.

This clonotype is labeled medium-sized based on frequency. This sequence joins TRBV11-1 and TRBJ1-6. This CDR3 region has 15 residues. The germline gives CDR1 SGHAT, CDR2 FQDESV (reference sequence). The CDR3 here is CASSAGPTGNSPLHF.

This clonotype shows up as medium-sized by frequency. The chain joins TRBV6-5 to TRBJ2-3; the TCRdb call, TRBD2, lacks DNA for checking. Germline V gene sequence: CDR1 MNHEY, CDR2 SVGAGI. This CDR3 has 14 amino acids. The CDR3 sequence is CASSEGLAVDTQYF.

Measured by frequency, this clonotype is medium-sized. The chain combines TRBV6-6 with TRBJ1-6; TCRdb's D call of TRBD1 is untestable without DNA. Germline CDR1 reads MNHNY; CDR2 reads SVGAGI (reference sequence). This CDR3 has 15 amino acids. This CDR3 reads CASSYEQGRNSPLHF.

The rearrangement links TRBV6-5 to TRBJ1-2. CDR3 length: 12 residues. Germline V gene data show CDR1 as MNHEY and CDR2 as SVGAGI. The CDR3 protein is CASRGSGYGYTF.

The rearrangement joins TRBV29-1 to TRBJ2-1; TCRdb's D call, TRBD2, is unchecked because there is no DNA. CDR1 and CDR2 (germline): SQVTM, ANQGSEA. The CDR3 covers 15 residues. CDR3 in amino acids: CSVDLAGGGHNEQFF.

The chain couples TRBV20-1 to TRBJ1-4. This CDR3 spans 13 amino acids. CDR1 is DFQATT and CDR2 is SNEGSKA in the germline V gene (reference sequence). The CDR3 reads CSARSPGGEKLFF.

This chain links TRBV6-5 with TRBJ1-5; the TCRdb call, TRBD1, lacks DNA for checking. The CDR3 has 15 amino acids. Germline CDR1 reads MNHEY; CDR2 reads SVGAGI. The CDR3 region is CASSDGTGGNQPQHF.

By frequency, this clonotype is medium-sized (0.01 to 0.1%). This CDR3 is CAWSVHREAQYF. This rearrangement joins TRBV30 to TRBJ2-5. The CDR3 is 12 residues long. The germline CDR1 and CDR2 sequences are GTSNPN and SVGIG (reference sequence).

The CDR3 loop is CASSLVWDRARDEQYF. The chain employs TRBV5-5 and TRBJ2-7; absent DNA, TCRdb's TRBD1 call cannot be checked. The CDR3 runs 16 residues. From germline, CDR1 is SGHKS and CDR2 YYEKEE (reference sequence). Complete variable domain (other parts from reference TRBV5-5 and TRBJ2-7): DAGVTQSPTHLIKTRGQQVTLRCSPISGHKSVSWYQQVLGQGPQFIFQYYEKEERGRGNFPDRFSARQFPNYSSELNVNALLLGDSALYLCASSLVWDRARDEQYFGPGTRLTVT.

This clonotype registers medium-sized by frequency. The CDR3 here is CASTRQGVADTQYF. The rearrangement uses TRBV11-1 and TRBJ2-3; TCRdb outputs TRBD1, but without DNA this stays unchecked. The CDR3 is 14 residues long. CDR1 is SGHAT and CDR2 is FQDESV in the germline V gene (reference sequence).

The chain links TRBV27 to TRBJ2-7; TCRdb's assignment of TRBD1 cannot be checked, as there is no DNA. The CDR3 length is 16 residues. Germline V lookup: CDR1 MNHEY, CDR2 SMNVEV (reference sequence). This CDR3 reads CASRNPPGTASYEQYF.

This clonotype registers medium-sized by frequency. The chain uses TRBV27 and TRBJ2-6; the TCRdb call, TRBD1, lacks DNA for checking. This CDR3 contains 18 residues. Germline V gene data show CDR1 as MNHEY and CDR2 as SMNVEV (reference sequence). CDR3 protein: CASSLTGGYNSGANVLTF.

The chain is built from TRBV7-2 and TRBJ2-3; TCRdb's assignment of TRBD2 cannot be checked, as there is no DNA. CDR1 is SGHTA and CDR2 is FQGNSA in the germline V gene. The CDR3 runs to 17 residues. Here the CDR3 reads CASSATSGGAGTDTQYF.

Frequency places this clonotype as medium-sized. The rearrangement uses TRBV6-5 and TRBJ1-6; TCRdb returns TRBD1, unconfirmable since there is no DNA. The length of the CDR3 is 13 residues. The germline V gene has CDR1 MNHEY and CDR2 SVGAGI. The CDR3 reads CASSRQGISPLHF.

Considering frequency, this clonotype is medium-sized. The rearrangement joins TRBV11-1 to TRBJ2-1; TCRdb designates TRBD1, a call that cannot be tested without DNA. This CDR3 is built from 15 residues. Germline CDR1 SGHAT, CDR2 FQDESV (reference sequence). CDR3 amino acids: CASRHRVSSYNEQFF.

The chain recombines TRBV30 with TRBJ1-1; the TCRdb call, TRBD1, lacks DNA for checking. Per germline, CDR1 GTSNPN and CDR2 SVGIG (reference sequence). The CDR3 loop spans 13 amino acids. CDR3 amino acids: CAWSLGRDTEAFF. Combining the CDR3 with reference TRBV30 and TRBJ1-1 gives the whole variable domain SQTIHQWPATLVQPVGSPLSLECTVEGTSNPNLYWYRQAAGRGLQLLFYSVGIGQISSEVPQNLSASRPQDRQFILSSKKLLLSDSGFYLCAWSLGRDTEAFFGQGTRLTVV.

This chain joins TRBV5-6 and TRBJ2-3. This CDR3 comprises 14 residues. Germline loops: CDR1 SGHDT, CDR2 YYEEEE. CDR3 sequence reads: CASSLEYRSDTQYF.